This TCR beta chain emerged from a study of cytomegalovirus exposure and HLA in healthy donors. Primers included in the PCR were 60 Vbeta and 13 Jbeta primers. Only in-frame clones appear in the TCRdb table, and some are missing; sequencing was by immunoSEQ multiplex PCR. Of over 85,000 clones in the sample, more than 65% were seen once. Trimming stripped 0 bases from V and 5 bases from J, with 9 bases between. Per the germline V gene, CDR1 is SGHRS and CDR2 is YFSETQ. This CDR3 comprises 13 residues. Study outcomes and limitations: Looking again later, the authors saw that most CMV-associated TCR beta chains seemed HLA-restricted. Listed as cytomegalovirus-associated were 170 or so TCR beta chains.

Of note for this clone: Its target is unknown.

J is TRBJ2-7 and V is TRBV5-1, with a weak D call TRBD1 (6 bases). Sequencing was performed on PBMCs. This TCR derives from a man under 40 in good health and CMV-seropositive. CDR3 bases: TGCGCCAGCAGCTTGGCCCACAGGGACGAGCAGTACTTC. Its protein is CASSLAHRDEQYF.